This TCR beta chain came from a study of blood T cell repertoires in COVID-19. Study-level background: PBMCs, B-cell-depleted T cells, or T cells were the source of the cDNA or gDNA that made up the material.

During active infection, Seattle patients enrolled and were then monitored through disease. Clones were sequenced by immunoSEQ multiplex PCR, and TCRdb holds only the in-frame ones, with some missing. The sample carries over 100,000 clones, 80% to 95% recorded once. CDR1 is ENHRY and CDR2 is SYGVKD in the germline V gene. The CDR3 contains 15 residues. Deletions cut 6 bases from V and 0 bases from J, with 12 bases between. The sequence derives from a woman aged 50 to 60 with COVID-19, enrolled during active disease. The sequencing sample was made of peripheral blood. This chain joins TRBV10-3 and TRBJ1-3, with TRBD1 as a possible D gene (5 bases). The CDR3 sequence: CAISNPGISGNTIYF. In DNA, the CDR3 is TGTGCCATCAGCAACCCAGGGATCTCTGGAAACACCATATATTTT.